The TCR beta chain under discussion was sequenced for a study of T-cell memory formation after mild COVID-19. MiXCR was run by TCRdb on the 5' RACE reads, yielding one entry per CDR3 protein. The top ten hold roughly an eighth of the sample, which has 500,000 to 550,000 distinct CDR3 sequences, roughly 22% seen once. J gave up 2 bases and V 5 bases, and 5 bases lay outside the gene matches. The CDR3 contains 16 residues. Germline V gene sequence: CDR1 SGHVS, CDR2 FNYEAQ. The TCR sequence derives from an adult woman who had mild COVID-19 (a few samples of this study predate the infection). Cell type and time point are not known. V is TRBV7-6 and J is TRBJ2-7; the match to TRBD2 covers 14 bases. Sample: PBMCs or a T cell subset sorted from them (not recorded which). The CDR3 sequence: CASSLQGLAGAYEQYF. For the CDR3, the DNA is TGTGCCAGCAGCCTACAGGGACTAGCGGGGGCCTACGAGCAGTACTTC.